This T cell receptor (beta chain) was found in a study of blood T cell repertoires in COVID-19. Turning to the study itself: In each case, the material was cDNA or gDNA derived from T cells, B-cell-depleted T cells, or PBMCs.

In Seattle, patients joined the study during active infection and were tracked longitudinally. In the study's own analysis: Researchers report that nucleated cell counts were estimated from reference gene primer amplification. The assay was immunoSEQ multiplex PCR, and TCRdb's table has in-frame clones only and misses some. The V and J calls and the clone size are those of that table, but D and trimming were determined from the DNA. The sample lists roughly 410,000 clones; over 75% were seen once. The sequence derives from a woman aged 40 to 50 with COVID-19, enrolled during active disease. Sequencing used peripheral blood.

The CDR3 coding sequence is TGTGCCAGCAGCTTAGCCGAGACAGGGAACTATGGCTACACCTTC. Translation gives CASSLAETGNYGYTF. The chain uses TRBV11-2 and TRBJ1-2; 7 bases align to TRBD1. Germline-derived CDR1 and CDR2 are SGHAT and FQNNGV. V trimming: 1 base; J trimming: 2 bases; junction bases outside the gene matches: 4. This CDR3 contains 15 residues.